This T cell receptor (beta chain) came from a study of cytomegalovirus exposure and HLA in healthy donors. It was with 60 Vbeta and 13 Jbeta primers that the PCR ran. The protocol was immunoSEQ multiplex PCR, while the TCRdb copy is restricted to in-frame clones and leaves out a portion. The sample has about 100,000 clones, around 80% seen once; the top ten hold over 3%. Concerning this clone: Its specificity is unknown.

This CDR3 is built from 16 residues. CDR1 is MGHRA, CDR2 YSYEKL, per germline. V shed 1 base, J shed 0 bases, and the junction held 3 bases outside the gene matches. Study-level results: Sequencing depth roughly uniform across donors was assumed in presence/absence analyses.

The clonotype comes from a woman aged 40-49 years in good health and CMV-seronegative. This chain links TRBV4-1 with TRBJ2-3, with 8 positions matching TRBD2. The sample comprised PBMCs. The CDR3 loop is CASSQAGGASTDTQYF. As DNA, the CDR3 is TGCGCCAGCAGCCAAGCCGGGGGGGCGAGCACAGATACGCAGTATTTT.